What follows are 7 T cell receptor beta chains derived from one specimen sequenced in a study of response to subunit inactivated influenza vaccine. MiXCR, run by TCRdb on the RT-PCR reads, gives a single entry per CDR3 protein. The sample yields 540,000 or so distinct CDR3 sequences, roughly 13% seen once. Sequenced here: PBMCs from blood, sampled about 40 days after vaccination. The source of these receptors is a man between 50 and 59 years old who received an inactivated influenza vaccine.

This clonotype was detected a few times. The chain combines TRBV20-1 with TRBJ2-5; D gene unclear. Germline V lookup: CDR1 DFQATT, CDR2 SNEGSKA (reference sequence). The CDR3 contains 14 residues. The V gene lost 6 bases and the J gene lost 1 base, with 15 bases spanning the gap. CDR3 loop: CSAQNRAGQETQYF. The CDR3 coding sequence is TGCAGTGCCCAAAACCGAGCCGGCCAAGAGACCCAGTACTTC.

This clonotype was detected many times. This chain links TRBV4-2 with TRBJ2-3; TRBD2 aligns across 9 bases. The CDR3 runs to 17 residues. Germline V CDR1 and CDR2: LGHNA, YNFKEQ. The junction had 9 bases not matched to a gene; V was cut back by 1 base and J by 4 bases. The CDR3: CASSQVGRRGGSDTQYF. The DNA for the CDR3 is TGTGCCAGCAGCCAAGTGGGAAGGCGGGGGGGCTCAGATACGCAGTATTTT.

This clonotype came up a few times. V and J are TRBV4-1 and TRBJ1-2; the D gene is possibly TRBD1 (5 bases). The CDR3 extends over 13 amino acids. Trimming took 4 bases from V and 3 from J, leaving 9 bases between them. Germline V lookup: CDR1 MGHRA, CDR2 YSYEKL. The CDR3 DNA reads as TGCGCCAGCAGCCCTCCGGGACACTATGGCTACACCTTC. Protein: CASSPPGHYGYTF.

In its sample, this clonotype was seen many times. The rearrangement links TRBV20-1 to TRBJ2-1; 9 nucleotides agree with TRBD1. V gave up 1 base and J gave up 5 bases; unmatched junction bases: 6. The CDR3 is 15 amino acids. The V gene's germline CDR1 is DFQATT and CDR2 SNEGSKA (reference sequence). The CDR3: CSARGGQGGHNEQFF. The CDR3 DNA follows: TGCAGTGCTAGAGGGGGACAGGGCGGGCACAATGAGCAGTTCTTC.

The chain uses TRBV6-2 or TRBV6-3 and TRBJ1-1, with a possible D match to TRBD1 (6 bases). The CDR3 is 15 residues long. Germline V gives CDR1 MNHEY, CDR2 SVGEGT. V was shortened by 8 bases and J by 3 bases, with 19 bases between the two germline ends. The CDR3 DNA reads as TGTGCCAGCCGCCCACCGGGGGCTGGGGACACTGAAGCTTTCTTT. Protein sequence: CASRPPGAGDTEAFF.

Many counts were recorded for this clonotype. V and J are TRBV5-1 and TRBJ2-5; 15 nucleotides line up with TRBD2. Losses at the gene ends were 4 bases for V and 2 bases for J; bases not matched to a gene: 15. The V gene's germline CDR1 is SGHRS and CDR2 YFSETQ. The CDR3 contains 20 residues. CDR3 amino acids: CASSPKIAGLAGGRQETQYF. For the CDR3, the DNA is TGCGCCAGCAGCCCGAAAATAGCGGGACTAGCGGGAGGTCGGCAAGAGACCCAGTACTTC.

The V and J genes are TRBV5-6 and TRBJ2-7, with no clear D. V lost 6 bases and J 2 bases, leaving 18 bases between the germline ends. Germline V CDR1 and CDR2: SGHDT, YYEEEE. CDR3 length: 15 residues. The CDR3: CASTPGLGKTYEQYF. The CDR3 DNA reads TGTGCCAGCACGCCCGGGCTGGGGAAAACCTACGAGCAGTACTTC. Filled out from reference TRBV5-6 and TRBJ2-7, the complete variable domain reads DAGVTQSPTHLIKTRGQQVTLRCSPKSGHDTVSWYQQALGQGPQFIFQYYEEEERQRGNFPDRFSGHQFPNYSSELNVNALLLGDSALYLCASTPGLGKTYEQYFGPGTRLTVT.